This TCR beta chain emerged from a study of CD8 T cells in Susac syndrome. Germline V lookup: CDR1 SGHRS, CDR2 YFSETQ. There are 19 residues in the CDR3. With 4 bases clipped from V and 1 base from J, the junction kept 18 bases outside the gene matches. The RNA input was roughly 0.45 to 1 ug, and it was reverse transcribed with random hexamers. Each CDR3 protein gets one entry after TCRdb re-called the immunoSEQ multiplex PCR reads with MiXCR. The sample has under 200,000 distinct CDR3 sequences; roughly nine tenths are singletons. The clonotype originates from a human donor with Susac syndrome. This chain links TRBV5-1 with TRBJ2-3, with TRBD2 identical over 7 bases. The sequenced sample consisted of CD4+ T cells from PBMCs. CDR3 nucleotide sequence: TGCGCCAGCAGCCCATCGGGCGGGGAGGGAGAAAGAGGCACAGATACGCAGTATTTT. Protein sequence: CASSPSGGEGERGTDTQYF.